This T cell receptor beta chain was retrieved from a study of blood T cell repertoires in COVID-19. On the study more broadly: COVID-19 samples, acute and convalescent, were from the United States, Italy and Spain. Nucleic acid was either cDNA or gDNA, and it came from T cells, B-cell-depleted T cells, or PBMCs.

Libraries were prepared by immunoSEQ multiplex PCR; TCRdb keeps only in-frame clonotypes and omits some of them. Among approximately 360,000 clones listed, 70% to 90% were seen once. Clinical history as reported by participants underpinned cohort assignment. The TCR was taken from a woman between 25 and 40 years old with acute COVID-19. Sequenced material: PBMCs or T cells enriched from blood (not recorded which).

As DNA, the CDR3 is TGTGCCAGTAGTACCGGGACAGGGGGCGTAGAGACCCAGTACTTC. Protein product: CASSTGTGGVETQYF. The chain combines TRBV19 with TRBJ2-5; 12 nucleotides agree with TRBD1. There are 15 residues in the CDR3. The ends lost 4 bases at V and 4 bases at J; junction bases unmatched: 4. The germline CDR1 and CDR2 sequences are LNHDA and SQIVND (reference sequence).